This T cell receptor (beta chain) originates from a study of blood T cell repertoires in COVID-19. As for the study in general: The samples span acute and convalescent COVID-19 from the United States, Italy and Spain.

TCRdb keeps only in-frame clones here, not all; method: immunoSEQ multiplex PCR. Of a few hundred thousand clones listed, 75% to 90% are singletons. The CDR3 extends over 16 amino acids. Trimming cost V 2 bases and J 1 base, with 11 bases left between them. Germline V CDR1 and CDR2: MGHDK, SYGVNS. This clone was found a few times. Sequenced sample: peripheral blood. The sequence derives from a woman in her 70s with COVID-19, enrolled during active disease. The chain couples TRBV25-1 to TRBJ2-2, with a possible D match to TRBD2 (5 bases). Here the CDR3 DNA reads TGTGCCAGCAGTGAAATGGTGAGCGGGAACACCGGGGAGCTGTTTTTT. Translated: CASSEMVSGNTGELFF.